Below, 26 T cell receptor beta chains from the same sample are listed, as sequenced in a study of preoperative IRX-2 immunotherapy in early breast cancer (dated by TCRdb to the late 2010s). The library was generated by the immunoSEQ multiplex PCR assay. TCRdb took this table from immuneACCESS and kept in-frame rearrangements with V and J called. Such tables lack part of the clones; where checked against another copy, unresolved V genes explain under half of the gap, and the rest is unexplained. This sample is represented by around 10,000 clones; 65% to 90% of them were singletons. The ten biggest clones cover 5.6% of the sample. Interpreted using the paper, the treatment or condition label stands for: preoperative locoregional IRX-2 cytokine immunotherapy. The specimen was lymph node tissue, collected before IRX-2 immunotherapy. These receptors originate from a human donor with breast cancer.

The DNA for the CDR3 is TGTGCCAGCGTGGGCGGCGTAGGGGAAAAACTGTTTTTT. Its translation is CASVGGVGEKLFF. V usage is TRBV28 and J usage is TRBJ1-4; D remains ambiguous. Between the trimmed V and J ends, which lost 8 bases and 8 bases, there was a span of 15 bases. The germline gives CDR1 MDHEN, CDR2 SYDVKM. This CDR3 spans 13 amino acids.

This chain joins TRBV6-8 and TRBJ1-1; D remains ambiguous. The length of the CDR3 is 14 residues. Deletions cut 4 bases from V and 2 bases from J, with 11 bases between. Germline V CDR1 and CDR2: MNHGY, SAAAGT. Written as DNA, the CDR3 is TGTGCCAGCAGTTTCCAGGAACCCAACACTGAAGCTTTCTTT. It codes for CASSFQEPNTEAFF.

The chain uses TRBV6-8 and TRBJ2-4; D is perhaps TRBD1 or TRBD2 (5 bases each). V lost 5 bases, J lost 0 bases, and 8 bases lay in between. Germline V gene lookup returns CDR1 MNHGY and CDR2 SAAAGT. CDR3 length equals 14 residues. Here the CDR3 DNA reads TGTGCCAGCAGTACCGGGACAGCCAAAAACATTCAGTACTTC. It yields the protein CASSTGTAKNIQYF.

This rearrangement joins TRBV6-8 to TRBJ2-1; the match to TRBD2 covers 11 bases. Germline values: CDR1 MNHGY, CDR2 SAAAGT. CDR3 length: 16 amino acids. V shed 6 bases and J 1 base; nucleotides not matched to a gene: 5. CDR3 sequence reads: CASRGLAAVSYNEQFF. The DNA for the CDR3 is TGTGCCAGCAGGGGACTAGCGGCAGTATCCTACAATGAGCAGTTCTTC.

This chain connects TRBV11-3 to TRBJ1-5; TRBD1 might be the D (6 bases). CDR1 and CDR2 (germline): SGHNT, YENEEA. The CDR3 has 17 residues. Trimming shortened V by 2 bases and J by 2 bases, and 16 bases separated the two germline ends. DNA for the CDR3: TGTGCCAGCAGCTTATTAGGGCAGGGGAAAGGCAATCAGCCCCAGCATTTT. Translated: CASSLLGQGKGNQPQHF.

This clone was counted between two and nine times. This chain uses TRBV28 with TRBJ1-1; D is unresolved. CDR1 is MDHEN and CDR2 is SYDVKM in the germline V gene. The CDR3 covers 14 residues. The V end was cut by 3 bases, the J end by 3 bases, with 11 bases between. The CDR3 DNA reads TGTGCCAGCAGTTTGAGCGGCAGATACACTGAAGCTTTCTTT. Translated: CASSLSGRYTEAFF.

The chain has TRBV6-8 and TRBJ2-7; TRBD1 is a possible D gene (7 bases). The CDR3 runs to 12 residues. Germline V CDR1 and CDR2: MNHGY, SAAAGT. V was pared by 10 bases and J by 2 bases, with 12 bases between. The CDR3 loop is CAIRGDPYEQYF. DNA of the CDR3: TGTGCCATCAGGGGGGATCCCTACGAGCAGTACTTC.

This clone occurred once. The chain has TRBV28 and TRBJ1-1; D perhaps matches TRBD1 (5 bases). The CDR3 has 13 residues. The germline gives CDR1 MDHEN, CDR2 SYDVKM. Trimming removed 10 bases at V and 3 bases at J, with 15 bases between. CDR3 nucleotide sequence: TGTGCCACCCGGGGGTTGAGGCACACTGAAGCTTTCTTT. Translation gives CATRGLRHTEAFF.

This clone showed up just once. The chain is built from TRBV6-8 and TRBJ2-1, with 7 nucleotides matching TRBD2. The V gene end was trimmed by 8 bases and the J gene end by 7 bases; junction bases not matched to a gene: 5. The CDR3 contains 12 residues. Germline V gene data show CDR1 as MNHGY and CDR2 as SAAAGT. CDR3 protein: CASWGEGNEQFF. The CDR3 nucleotides read TGTGCCAGCTGGGGGGAGGGGAATGAGCAGTTCTTC.

The rearrangement uses TRBV19 and TRBJ2-3, with a tentative D call TRBD2 (5 bases). The CDR3 totals 12 residues. Germline assignment: CDR1 LNHDA and CDR2 SQIVND (reference sequence). The V end was cut by 5 bases, the J end by 10 bases, with 13 bases between. The CDR3: CASSPLDGAQYF. The CDR3 coding sequence is TGTGCCAGTAGTCCCCTTGACGGGGCGCAGTATTTT.

This clone was recorded once. This chain joins TRBV28 and TRBJ2-3, with 11 bases aligning to TRBD2. This CDR3 region has 15 residues. The trim removed 6 bases at V and 4 bases at J, leaving 6 bases unmatched. Germline V CDR1 and CDR2: MDHEN, SYDVKM. CDR3 coding DNA: TGTGCCAGCAGCTTTCTAGCGGGAGGATCAGATACGCAGTATTTT. Its protein product is CASSFLAGGSDTQYF. The entire variable domain, with the rest obtained from reference TRBV28 and TRBJ2-3, is as follows: DVKVTQSSRYLVKRTGEKVFLECVQDMDHENMFWYRQDPGLGLRLIYFSYDVKMKEKGDIPEGYSVSREKKERFSLILESASTNQTSMYLCASSFLAGGSDTQYFGPGTRLTVL.

V and J are TRBV23-1 and TRBJ2-3, with 11 bases that match TRBD2. TRBV23-1 carries the ORF label, with uncertain function. J was trimmed by 3 bases and V by 6 bases; bases with no gene match: 11. The CDR3 covers 17 residues. CDR3 residues: CASSPFIAGGPTDTQYF. DNA of the CDR3: TGCGCCAGCAGCCCCTTTATAGCGGGAGGGCCAACAGATACGCAGTATTTT.

This clone showed up just a few times. This sequence joins TRBV18 and TRBJ2-7; 8 bases are a match to TRBD1. The CDR3 extends over 14 amino acids. Germline assignment: CDR1 KGHSH and CDR2 LQKENI. J gave up 5 bases and V 3 bases, and 6 bases lay outside the gene matches. CDR3 DNA: TGTGCCAGCTCACCGTCGACAGGGGCCCACGAGCAGTACTTC. Its translation: CASSPSTGAHEQYF.

The V and J genes are TRBV6-8 and TRBJ1-2, with 9 bases that match TRBD1. The CDR3 is 15 amino acids. Germline V gene data show CDR1 as MNHGY and CDR2 as SAAAGT. The V segment lost 6 bases and the J segment 4 bases; nucleotides outside the gene matches: 9. CDR3 protein: CASRRGTGIGYGYTF. CDR3 nucleotide sequence: TGTGCCAGCAGGAGAGGGACAGGGATCGGCTATGGCTACACCTTC.

The chain has TRBV5-1 and TRBJ1-1, with TRBD1 identical over 8 bases. The J segment lost 5 bases and the V segment lost 2 bases, leaving 5 bases of the junction unmatched. This CDR3 has 14 residues. CDR1 SGHRS and CDR2 YFSETQ come from the germline V gene. CDR3 DNA: TGCGCCAGCAGCTTTCGTGACAGGGGTACTGAAGCTTTCTTT. Its protein product is CASSFRDRGTEAFF.

The J gene is TRBJ2-6, the V gene TRBV19; D remains ambiguous. V was pared by 5 bases and J by 1 base, with 9 bases between. Germline CDR1 LNHDA, CDR2 SQIVND (reference sequence). The CDR3 has 15 residues. The CDR3 coding sequence is TGTGCCAGTAGTGAGAGACCGTCTGGGGCCAACGTCCTGACTTTC. Protein: CASSERPSGANVLTF. The full variable domain, in which reference TRBV19 and TRBJ2-6 provide the parts outside the CDR3, is DGGITQSPKYLFRKEGQNVTLSCEQNLNHDAMYWYRQDPGQGLRLIYYSQIVNDFQKGDIAEGYSVSREKKESFPLTVTSAQKNPTAFYLCASSERPSGANVLTFGAGSRLTVL.

The J gene is TRBJ1-2, the V gene TRBV5-1; D is perhaps TRBD1 (6 bases). The V end lost 4 bases, the J end lost 4 bases, and 17 bases lay between the germline ends. The CDR3 sequence is 15 residues long. CDR1 is SGHRS, CDR2 YFSETQ, per germline. CDR3 sequence: CASSPVGGGSYGYTF. The CDR3 DNA follows: TGCGCCAGCAGCCCCGTAGGAGGGGGATCCTATGGCTACACCTTC.

The rearrangement links TRBV7-6 to TRBJ2-6; 7 nucleotides line up with TRBD1. The CDR3 runs to 15 residues. Germline values: CDR1 SGHVS, CDR2 FNYEAQ. V was clipped by 5 bases and J by 4 bases; unmatched bases: 5. The CDR3 coding sequence is TGTGCCAGCAGCCTGGACAGGAGCGGGGCCAACGTCCTGACTTTC. This sequence encodes CASSLDRSGANVLTF.

This clone appeared a few times. V and J are TRBV11-3 and TRBJ1-5, with TRBD1 matching 8 bases. Trimming took 2 bases from V and 7 from J; bases not matched to a gene: 16. Germline V gives CDR1 SGHNT, CDR2 YENEEA. This CDR3 is built from 18 residues. This chain's CDR3 is CASSLKFRQGATIQPQHF. The CDR3 coding sequence is TGTGCCAGCAGCTTAAAATTCCGCCAGGGGGCCACTATACAGCCCCAGCATTTT.

V usage is TRBV11-3 and J usage is TRBJ2-5, with a tentative D call TRBD1 (5 bases). Germline V gene data show CDR1 as SGHNT and CDR2 as YENEEA. The CDR3 is 15 residues long. V lost 1 base, J lost 4 bases, and 13 bases lay in between. For the CDR3, the DNA is TGTGCCAGCAGCTTAGGGGGCTTTGGCGGAGAGACCCAGTACTTC. Encoded protein: CASSLGGFGGETQYF. The whole variable domain, filled in from reference TRBV11-3 and TRBJ2-5, reads EAGVVQSPRYKIIEKKQPVAFWCNPISGHNTLYWYLQNLGQGPELLIRYENEEAVDDSQLPKDRFSAERLKGVDSTLKIQPAELGDSAVYLCASSLGGFGGETQYFGPGTRLLVL.

The chain employs TRBV11-3 and TRBJ2-5; D tentatively reads TRBD1 or TRBD2 (5 bases each). In germline, CDR1 is SGHNT, CDR2 YENEEA. The CDR3 has 15 residues. V was cut by 0 bases and J by 5 bases, with 13 bases left in between. CDR3 sequence: CASSLEGASGETQYF. The CDR3 nucleotides are TGTGCCAGCAGCTTAGAAGGGGCCTCGGGGGAGACCCAGTACTTC.

The rearrangement joins TRBV6-8 to TRBJ2-3; the D gene is possibly TRBD2 (6 bases). Germline V gives CDR1 MNHGY, CDR2 SAAAGT. The CDR3 consists of 17 residues. V was pared by 0 bases and J by 6 bases, with 19 bases between. The CDR3, as DNA: TGTGCCAGCAGTTACTCTAGGGGAGGATACCATAGGGATACGCAGTATTTT. Its translation: CASSYSRGGYHRDTQYF.

The chain has TRBV5-1 and TRBJ1-2, with unresolved D. V was cut by 0 bases and J by 8 bases, with 14 bases left in between. Germline lookup yields CDR1 SGHRS and CDR2 YFSETQ. The CDR3 contains 14 residues. The chain's CDR3 is CASSLGGKVRGYTF. The CDR3 nucleotides read TGCGCCAGCAGCTTGGGTGGGAAGGTGCGCGGCTACACCTTC.

V and J are TRBV6-8 and TRBJ2-3; D is unclear. The V and J ends lost 8 bases and 4 bases respectively, with 10 bases between them. The CDR3 totals 12 residues. In germline, CDR1 is MNHGY, CDR2 SAAAGT. CDR3 in amino acids: CASGVGADTQYF. The CDR3 nucleotides read TGTGCCAGCGGTGTTGGGGCAGATACGCAGTATTTT.

The chain combines TRBV9 with TRBJ1-5; 8 bases match TRBD1. With 5 bases clipped from V and 6 bases from J, the junction kept 7 bases outside the gene matches. The CDR3 consists of 14 residues. Per germline, CDR1 SGDLS and CDR2 YYNGEE. CDR3 residues: CASSLDRGGQPQHF. Here the CDR3 DNA reads TGTGCCAGCAGTCTCGACAGGGGAGGTCAGCCCCAGCATTTT. The full variable domain, with the rest looked up from reference TRBV9 and TRBJ1-5, is DSGVTQTPKHLITATGQRVTLRCSPRSGDLSVYWYQQSLDQGLQFLIQYYNGEERAKGNILERFSAQQFPDLHSELNLSSLELGDSALYFCASSLDRGGQPQHFGDGTRLSIL.

The chain is built from TRBV23-1 and TRBJ1-1, with TRBD1 matching 8 bases. TRBV23-1 carries the ORF label, with uncertain function. The trim removed 6 bases at V and 5 bases at J, leaving 14 bases unmatched. This CDR3 is built from 16 residues. CDR3 sequence (DNA): TGCGCCAGCAGCCGGCTAGGGCAGGGGGCGAGGACTGAAGCTTTCTTT. Translating it yields CASSRLGQGARTEAFF.